The clone carrying this T cell receptor beta chain was observed a handful of times. From blood CD8+ and CD4+ T cells, TCR beta sequences were generated. Fulfillment of recently defined diagnostic criteria for definite or probable disease was shown by the patients with Susac syndrome. Negative isolation was applied to CD8+ and CD4+ T cells, and FACS enrichment was applied to TEMRA cells. These data come from a study of CD8 T cells in Susac syndrome. With random hexamers, reverse transcription was performed on about 0.5 to 1 ug of RNA. With immunoSEQ multiplex PCR, TCR beta CDR3 was amplified across 54 Vbeta and 13 Jbeta. Via MiXCR, TCRdb re-called the immunoSEQ multiplex PCR reads, giving one row per CDR3 protein. The sample shows about 240,000 distinct CDR3 sequences, 90% to 96% of them seen only once. The clonotype comes from a human donor with Susac syndrome. The specimen was CD4+ T cells from PBMCs.

DNA for the CDR3: TGTGCCAGCAGAACCGGGACACCCATCTATGGCTACACCTTC. It encodes CASRTGTPIYGYTF. The chain employs TRBV6-2 or TRBV6-3 and TRBJ1-2, with D possibly being TRBD1 (6 bases). The CDR3 covers 14 residues. The ends were cut back, 6 bases at V and 4 bases at J, with 15 bases in the middle. CDR1 and CDR2 from the germline V gene are MNHEY and SVGEGT.